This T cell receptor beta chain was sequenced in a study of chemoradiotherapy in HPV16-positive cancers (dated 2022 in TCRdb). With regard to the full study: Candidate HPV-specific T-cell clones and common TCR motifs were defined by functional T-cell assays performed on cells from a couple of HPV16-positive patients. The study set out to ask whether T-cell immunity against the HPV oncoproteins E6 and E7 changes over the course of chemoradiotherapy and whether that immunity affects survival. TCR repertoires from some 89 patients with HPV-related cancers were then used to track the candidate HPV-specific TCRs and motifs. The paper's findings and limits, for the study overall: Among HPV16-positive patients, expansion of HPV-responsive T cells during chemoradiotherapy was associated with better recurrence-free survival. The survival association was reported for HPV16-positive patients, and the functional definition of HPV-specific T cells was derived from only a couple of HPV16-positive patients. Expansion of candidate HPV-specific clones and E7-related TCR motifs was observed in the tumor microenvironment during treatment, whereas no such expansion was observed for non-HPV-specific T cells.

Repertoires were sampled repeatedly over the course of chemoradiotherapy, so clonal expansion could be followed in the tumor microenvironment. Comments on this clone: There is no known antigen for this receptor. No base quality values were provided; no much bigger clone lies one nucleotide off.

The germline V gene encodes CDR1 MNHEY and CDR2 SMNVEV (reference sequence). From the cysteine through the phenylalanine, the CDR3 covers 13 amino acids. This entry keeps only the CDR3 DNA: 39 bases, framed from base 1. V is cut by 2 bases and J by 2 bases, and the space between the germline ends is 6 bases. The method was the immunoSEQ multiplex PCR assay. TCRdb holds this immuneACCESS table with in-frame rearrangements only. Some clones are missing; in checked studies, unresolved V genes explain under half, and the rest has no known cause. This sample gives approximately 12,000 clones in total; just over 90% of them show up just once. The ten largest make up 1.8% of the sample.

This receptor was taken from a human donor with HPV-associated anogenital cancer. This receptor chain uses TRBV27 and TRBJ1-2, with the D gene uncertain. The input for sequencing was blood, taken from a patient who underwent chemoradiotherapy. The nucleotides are TGTGCCAGCAGTTTAGCGGGAAACTATGGCTACACCTTC. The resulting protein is CASSLAGNYGYTF.